Below, one T cell receptor (beta chain) is given with its context. Random hexamers were used to reverse transcribe an amount of roughly 0.45 to 1 ug RNA. Coverage of TCR beta CDR3 amplification by immunoSEQ multiplex PCR extended to 54 Vbeta and 13 Jbeta. In TCRdb, the immunoSEQ multiplex PCR reads were re-called with MiXCR into one record per CDR3 protein. Among about 60,000 distinct CDR3 sequences, around 94% were seen once, and the ten largest hold approximately 0.21%. Negative isolation yielded CD4+ and CD8+ T cells, and FACS enriched TEMRA cells. The sample is drawn from a study of CD8 T cells in Susac syndrome. This TCR was recovered from a human donor in good health. The material sequenced was CD8+ T cells from PBMCs.

The chain's CDR3 is CASSEWSGNTIYF. DNA for the CDR3: TGCGCCAGCAGCGAATGGTCTGGAAACACCATATATTTT. The chain couples TRBV4-1 to TRBJ1-3; unclear D gene. Germline V gene lookup returns CDR1 MGHRA and CDR2 YSYEKL. V gave up 5 bases and J gave up 1 base, with 6 bases separating them. The CDR3 covers 13 residues.